Listed below are T cell receptor beta chains from one sample, sequenced in a study of T cell repertoires in cytomegalovirus infection. A single record per CDR3 protein comes from TCRdb applying MiXCR to the reads. The sample consists of 550,000 to 700,000 distinct CDR3 sequences, approximately 40% of them appearing once. No antigen has been identified for these receptors. The sequences come from cultured PBMCs, collected from culture after CMV antigen stimulation. These receptors all come from a human donor in good health (CMV status not recorded). Some clones in this sample may be carry-over from other donors' samples. Both conserved end residues are part of each CDR3. Each record gives: CDR3 length, clone size, J gene, V gene, D gene, CDR3 DNA, CDR3 protein. The D gene is left open where the match is weak. Clone size is stated in some rows and not others, as once, few, many or a class when expanded.

18 | NA | TRBJ1-6 | TRBV7-2 | TRBD1 | TGTGCCAGCAGCTTCGACAGGGGTTACGGTCCTAATAATTCACCCCTCCACTTT | CASSFDRGYGPNNSPLHF
17 | NA | TRBJ2-2 | TRBV12-3/TRBV12-4 | TRBD2 | TGTGCCAGCAAAGACGTAGCGGGAGGGAGGAACACCGGGGAGCTGTTTTTT | CASKDVAGGRNTGELFF
13 | many | TRBJ1-5 | TRBV7-8 | NA | TGTGCCAGCAGCTTAGAACAGGGAAAGCCCCAGCATTTT | CASSLEQGKPQHF
14 | NA | TRBJ1-5 | TRBV19 | NA | TGTGCCAGTATTTCCGGCAGAACCAATCAGCCCCAGCATTTT | CASISGRTNQPQHF
18 | few | TRBJ2-3 | TRBV7-2 | NA | TGTGCCAGCAGCCCTACACGGGACAGCGGGGGCTTAGCAGATACGCAGTATTTT | CASSPTRDSGGLADTQYF
16 | few | TRBJ1-6 | TRBV18 | NA | TGTGCCAGCTCACCTGGGCCCAATGGAGCTGGTTCACCCCTCCACTTT | CASSPGPNGAGSPLHF
16 | few | TRBJ2-5 | TRBV7-2 | TRBD2 | TGTGCCAGCAGCGGCCCCAGCGGGAGACTAAGGGAGACCCAGTACTTC | CASSGPSGRLRETQYF
14 | NA | TRBJ1-2 | TRBV5-3 | NA | TGTGCCAGCAGCCAGAACAGGGATGGCTATGGCTACACCTTC | CASSQNRDGYGYTF
13 | NA | TRBJ1-2 | TRBV4-3 | NA | TGCGCCAGCAGCCAAGACTTGGGGGATGGCTACACCTTC | CASSQDLGDGYTF
14 | few | TRBJ2-1 | TRBV7-2 | NA | TGTGCCAGCAGCTTTCGGGACACATACAATGAGCAGTTCTTC | CASSFRDTYNEQFF
14 | many | TRBJ2-5 | TRBV7-2 | TRBD2 | TGTGCCAGCAGCTCTAGCGGGATCCAAGAGACCCAGTACTTC | CASSSSGIQETQYF
13 | NA | TRBJ2-4 | TRBV12-3/TRBV12-4 | NA | TGTGCCAGCAGTTTTACGGGAAGAAACATTCAGTACTTC | CASSFTGRNIQYF
13 | NA | TRBJ1-2 | TRBV12-3/TRBV12-4 | NA | TGTGCCAGCAGCCCGGCGGGCAACTATGGCTACACCTTC | CASSPAGNYGYTF
15 | NA | TRBJ1-1 | TRBV4-2 | NA | TGTGCCAGCAGCCAAGTGGTGGGGGAGGACACTGAAGCTTTCTTT | CASSQVVGEDTEAFF
15 | few | TRBJ2-7 | TRBV7-9 | NA | TGTGCCAGCAGCCCGAGGCGCCAGAAATCCTACGAGCAGTACTTC | CASSPRRQKSYEQYF
13 | NA | TRBJ1-6 | TRBV7-2 | NA | TGTGCCAGCAGCTGGGCAGGGGATTCACCCCTCCACTTT | CASSWAGDSPLHF
14 | few | TRBJ2-3 | TRBV7-2 | NA | TGTGCCAGCAGCCCCGGGGGTCCAGGGGATACGCAGTATTTT | CASSPGGPGDTQYF